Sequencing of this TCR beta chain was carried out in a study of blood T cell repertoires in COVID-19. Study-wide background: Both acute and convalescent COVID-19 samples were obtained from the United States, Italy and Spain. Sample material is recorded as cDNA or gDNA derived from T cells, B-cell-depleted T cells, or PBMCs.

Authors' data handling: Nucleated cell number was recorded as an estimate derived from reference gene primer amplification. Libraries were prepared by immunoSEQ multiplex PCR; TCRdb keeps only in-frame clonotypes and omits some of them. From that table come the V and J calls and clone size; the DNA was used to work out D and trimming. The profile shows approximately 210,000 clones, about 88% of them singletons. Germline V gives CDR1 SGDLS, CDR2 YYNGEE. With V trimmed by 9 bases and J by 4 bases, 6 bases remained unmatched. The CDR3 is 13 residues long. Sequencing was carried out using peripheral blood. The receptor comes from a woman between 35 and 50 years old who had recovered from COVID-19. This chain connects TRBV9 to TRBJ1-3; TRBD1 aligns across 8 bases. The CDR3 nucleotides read TGTGCCACCTCGACAGGGGTCGGAAACACCATATATTTT. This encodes CATSTGVGNTIYF. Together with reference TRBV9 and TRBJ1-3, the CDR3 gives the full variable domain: DSGVTQTPKHLITATGQRVTLRCSPRSGDLSVYWYQQSLDQGLQFLIQYYNGEERAKGNILERFSAQQFPDLHSELNLSSLELGDSALYFCATSTGVGNTIYFGEGSWLTVV.